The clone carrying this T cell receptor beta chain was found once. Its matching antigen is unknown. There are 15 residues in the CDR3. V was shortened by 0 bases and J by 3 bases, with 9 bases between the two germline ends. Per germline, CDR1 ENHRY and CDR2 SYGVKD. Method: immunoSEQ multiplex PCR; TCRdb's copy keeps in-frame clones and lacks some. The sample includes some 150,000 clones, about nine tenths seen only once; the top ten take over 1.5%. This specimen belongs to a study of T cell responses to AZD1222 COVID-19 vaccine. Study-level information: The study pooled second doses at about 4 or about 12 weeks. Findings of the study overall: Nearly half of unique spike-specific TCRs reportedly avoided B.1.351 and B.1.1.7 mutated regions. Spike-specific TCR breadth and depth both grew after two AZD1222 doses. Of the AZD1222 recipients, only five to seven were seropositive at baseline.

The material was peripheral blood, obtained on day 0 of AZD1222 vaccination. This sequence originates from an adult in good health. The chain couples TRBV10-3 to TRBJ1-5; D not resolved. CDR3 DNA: TGTGCCATCAGTGAGTCGGTGGGATTCAATCAGCCCCAGCATTTT. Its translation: CAISESVGFNQPQHF.